These 29 T cell receptor beta chains came from one sample sequenced in a study of cytomegalovirus exposure and HLA in healthy donors (dated by TCRdb to the late 2010s). Libraries were prepared through the immunoSEQ multiplex PCR assay. The table comes from immuneACCESS by way of TCRdb, which keeps in-frame sequences with V and J called. Part of the clones is missing from these tables; in studies checked, under half for an unresolved V gene and the rest for unknown reasons. The sample table contains fewer than 250,000 clones; only one count was recorded for roughly 87% of them. The ten largest clones represent 2% to 2.5% of the sample. The material sequenced was PBMCs. The source is a woman younger than 30 in good health and CMV-seropositive.

The chain links TRBV28 to TRBJ1-5; D remains ambiguous. The V end lost 4 bases, the J end lost 6 bases, and 16 bases lay between the germline ends. Germline V CDR1 and CDR2: MDHEN, SYDVKM. The CDR3 runs to 15 residues. CDR3 coding DNA: TGTGCCAGCAGTTCCGGCAGCCAGCCGGGTCAGCCCCAGCATTTT. As protein: CASSSGSQPGQPQHF.

The chain uses TRBV5-1 and TRBJ1-2; 8 bases line up with TRBD1. The junction had 25 bases not matched to a gene; V was cut back by 4 bases and J by 8 bases. This CDR3 is built from 19 residues. The germline V gene has CDR1 SGHRS and CDR2 YFSETQ. The CDR3 region has the DNA TGCGCCAGCAGCCCCCCGACCGTCGGGGACAGGAACCCACTCAGGGGCTACACCTTC. Amino acid sequence: CASSPPTVGDRNPLRGYTF.

This chain connects TRBV7-9 to TRBJ1-4; D may be TRBD1 (5 bases). This CDR3 is built from 17 residues. Germline V lookup: CDR1 SEHNR, CDR2 FQNEAQ (reference sequence). Trimming took off 5 bases at V and 1 base at J, with 17 bases between the two ends. The CDR3 sequence is CASSPRGTGGTNEKLFF. The CDR3 DNA reads as TGTGCCAGCAGCCCGCGGGGTACAGGTGGAACTAATGAAAAACTGTTTTTT.

The chain links TRBV5-1 to TRBJ2-5; 9 bases line up with TRBD2. The CDR3 runs to 14 residues. Germline-derived CDR1 and CDR2 are SGHRS and YFSETQ. The V and J ends lost 0 bases and 4 bases, in that order; junction bases with no gene match: 1. The CDR3 protein is CASSLGLAAETQYF. The DNA of the CDR3 is TGCGCCAGCAGCTTGGGACTAGCGGCAGAGACCCAGTACTTC.

The chain combines TRBV4-2 with TRBJ1-1, with D unclear. Germline-derived CDR1 and CDR2 are LGHNA and YNFKEQ. The CDR3 spans 13 residues. V lost 4 bases to trimming and J lost 4 bases, with 10 bases between them. CDR3 in DNA: TGTGCCAGCAGCCCGCCCGGGAGCACTGAAGCTTTCTTT. Translated: CASSPPGSTEAFF.

Points on this clone: This same CDR3 is encoded by further DNA sequences in the sample. The chain employs TRBV28 and TRBJ2-7, with 7 bases matching TRBD1. The ends lost 2 bases at V and 4 bases at J; junction bases unmatched: 5. CDR3 length equals 14 residues. Germline CDR1 MDHEN, CDR2 SYDVKM. This chain's CDR3 is CASSLLAGGYEQYF. For the CDR3, the DNA is TGTGCCAGCAGTTTACTAGCAGGGGGATACGAGCAGTACTTC.

The genes are TRBV5-1 and TRBJ2-3, with 13 bases aligning to TRBD2. CDR3 length equals 24 residues. Unmatched junction bases numbered 26, after V lost 0 bases and J lost 4 bases. Germline V gene sequence: CDR1 SGHRS, CDR2 YFSETQ. This CDR3 reads CASSLAPLTRQGLAGVPGPDTQYF. As DNA, the CDR3 is TGCGCCAGCAGCTTGGCCCCTTTGACCCGCCAAGGACTAGCGGGAGTCCCGGGCCCAGATACGCAGTATTTT.

The rearrangement links TRBV4-1 to TRBJ2-1, with D unresolved. Trimming left V 4 bases short and J 7 bases short, with 17 bases between. The CDR3 has 15 residues. CDR1 is MGHRA, CDR2 YSYEKL, per germline. The CDR3 DNA reads as TGCGCCAGCAGCCTCCGGGTCCTTTCAACAAATGAGCAGTTCTTC. Translated, it gives CASSLRVLSTNEQFF.

V is TRBV5-1 and J is TRBJ2-7, with 12 bases matching TRBD2. CDR3 length equals 17 residues. In germline, CDR1 is SGHRS, CDR2 YFSETQ. J gave up 3 bases and V 3 bases, and 10 bases lay outside the gene matches. The CDR3: CASSYRLAGDRFYEQYF. The DNA of the CDR3 is TGCGCCAGCAGCTACCGACTAGCGGGAGACCGTTTCTACGAGCAGTACTTC.

This chain links TRBV7-9 with TRBJ1-1; 7 positions match TRBD1. The CDR3 has 14 amino acids. The J segment lost 6 bases and the V segment lost 5 bases, leaving 9 bases of the junction unmatched. CDR1 and CDR2 (germline): SEHNR, FQNEAQ (reference sequence). In nucleotides, the CDR3 is TGTGCCAGCAGCCCTCGACAGGGAAGCGCTGAAGCTTTCTTT. It is translated as CASSPRQGSAEAFF.

The genes are TRBV5-8 and TRBJ2-7; 9 bases line up with TRBD1. This CDR3 contains 13 residues. V lost 5 bases and J lost 7; bases outside the gene matches: 7. Germline V lookup: CDR1 SGHTS, CDR2 YDEGEE. CDR3 coding DNA: TGTGCCAGCAGTAGGGACAGGGCATCAGAGCAGTACTTC. The encoded protein is CASSRDRASEQYF.

This sequence joins TRBV18 and TRBJ2-2; TRBD2 agrees at 8 bases. From germline, CDR1 is KGHSH and CDR2 LQKENI. V trimming: 3 bases; J trimming: 4 bases; junction bases outside the gene matches: 4. The CDR3 runs to 15 residues. CDR3 region: CASSPWTSRTGELFF. The CDR3 nucleotides read TGTGCCAGCTCACCGTGGACTAGCCGCACCGGGGAGCTGTTTTTT.

The gene calls are TRBV6-5 and TRBJ2-7, with 7 bases matching TRBD1. CDR3 length equals 14 residues. With 5 bases clipped from V and 0 bases from J, the junction kept 4 bases outside the gene matches. Germline lookup yields CDR1 MNHEY and CDR2 SVGAGI. CDR3 coding DNA: TGTGCCAGCAGTAAGGACAGGATCTCCTACGAGCAGTACTTC. Protein sequence: CASSKDRISYEQYF.

Remarks on this clone: The same CDR3 arises from other DNA sequences in this sample as well. V and J are TRBV30 and TRBJ2-7; D gene ambiguous. The V end was cut by 1 base, the J end by 3 bases, with 7 bases between. In germline, CDR1 is GTSNPN, CDR2 SVGIG (reference sequence). This CDR3 is 12 amino acids long. The CDR3 spells CAWSGGGYEQYF. CDR3 sequence (DNA): TGTGCCTGGAGTGGAGGCGGCTACGAGCAGTACTTC.

The chain carries TRBV29-1 and TRBJ2-1, with D possibly matching TRBD1 (5 bases). V was pared by 7 bases and J by 5 bases, with 21 bases between. Germline V CDR1 and CDR2: SQVTM, ANQGSEA. This CDR3 contains 15 residues. CDR3 residues: CSAKTVPGPNNEQFF. The CDR3 region has the DNA TGCAGCGCAAAGACCGTGCCAGGGCCCAACAATGAGCAGTTCTTC.

This chain joins TRBV10-1 and TRBJ1-5; tentative D call: TRBD1 (5 bases). V dropped 5 bases and J dropped 7 bases, with 15 bases sitting between them. Germline-derived CDR1 and CDR2 are WNHNN and SYGVQD (reference sequence). The CDR3 consists of 14 residues. The CDR3 nucleotides are TGCGCCAGCAGTCCGTCAAGGGGCGGACAGCCCCAGCATTTT. Its translation is CASSPSRGGQPQHF.

V usage is TRBV2 and J usage is TRBJ2-3; no reliable D call. CDR1 is SNHLY and CDR2 is FYNNEI in the germline V gene. Deletions cut 0 bases from V and 3 bases from J, with 10 bases between. The CDR3 is 15 residues long. The CDR3 DNA reads TGTGCCAGCAGTGAAGCGCTTGGCGGAACAGATACGCAGTATTTT. It yields the protein CASSEALGGTDTQYF. The variable domain in full, with the rest retrieved from reference TRBV2 and TRBJ2-3, is EPEVTQTPSHQVTQMGQEVILRCVPISNHLYFYWYRQILGQKVEFLVSFYNNEISEKSEIFDDQFSVERPDGSNFTLKIRSTKLEDSAMYFCASSEALGGTDTQYFGPGTRLTVL.

This chain joins TRBV28 and TRBJ2-7, with 10 bases fitting TRBD1. Losses at the gene ends were 7 bases for V and 3 bases for J; bases not matched to a gene: 9. This CDR3 region has 15 residues. Germline-derived CDR1 and CDR2 are MDHEN and SYDVKM. The CDR3 reads CASNEPGQGLYEQYF. CDR3 nucleotides: TGTGCCAGCAACGAACCGGGACAGGGGCTCTACGAGCAGTACTTC.

This chain uses TRBV15 with TRBJ2-1; 9 bases fit TRBD2. The V gene's germline CDR1 is LNHNV and CDR2 YYDKDF (reference sequence). Losses at the gene ends were 2 bases for V and 0 bases for J; bases not matched to a gene: 2. CDR3 length: 16 residues. The CDR3 region is CATSRMREGSYNEQFF. DNA of the CDR3: TGTGCCACCAGCAGAATGCGGGAGGGCTCCTACAATGAGCAGTTCTTC. The entire variable domain, with the rest obtained from reference TRBV15 and TRBJ2-1, is as follows: DAMVIQNPRYQVTQFGKPVTLSCSQTLNHNVMYWYQQKSSQAPKLLFHYYDKDFNNEADTPDNFQSRRPNTSFCFLDIRSPGLGDTAMYLCATSRMREGSYNEQFFGPGTRLTVL.

The chain combines TRBV7-3 with TRBJ2-1; 9 nucleotides line up with TRBD2. Germline CDR1 SGHTA, CDR2 FQGTGA. The CDR3 has 17 amino acids. Germline trimming cut 2 bases from V and 7 bases from J; bases unmatched to any gene: 12. The CDR3 coding sequence is TGTGCCAGCAGCTTAGGCCCTGGGGCGGGAGGGCCGAATGAGCAGTTCTTC. Translating gives CASSLGPGAGGPNEQFF.

This chain links TRBV5-1 with TRBJ1-1, with 11 bases matching TRBD1. Germline V gives CDR1 SGHRS, CDR2 YFSETQ. The CDR3 is made up of 14 amino acids. V trimming: 4 bases; J trimming: 7 bases; junction bases outside the gene matches: 6. The DNA for the CDR3 is TGCGCCAGCAGCCGGACAGGGGGCGAAATTGAAGCTTTCTTT. It encodes CASSRTGGEIEAFF.

This clone showed up just a few times. The CDR3 sequence: CASSQEGGAAQYF. The CDR3 coding sequence is TGTGCCAGCAGCCAAGAAGGTGGGGCGGCACAGTACTTC. The chain is built from TRBV4-2 and TRBJ2-7, with a possible D match to TRBD1 (5 bases). Trimming took 0 bases from V and 10 from J, leaving 13 bases between them. The CDR3 contains 13 residues. From germline, CDR1 is LGHNA and CDR2 YNFKEQ.

This chain links TRBV30 with TRBJ1-2; maybe TRBD1 (6 bases). Germline V gene sequence: CDR1 GTSNPN, CDR2 SVGIG (reference sequence). The V end was cut by 8 bases, the J end by 5 bases, with 18 bases between. This CDR3 has 13 residues. The CDR3 reads CAIAGAPVYGYTF. DNA of the CDR3: TGTGCCATAGCGGGGGCGCCCGTTTATGGCTACACCTTC.

DNA of the CDR3: TGTGCCAGCAGCGTATTGGCAGGGGAAGAGACCCAGTACTTC. Translation: CASSVLAGEETQYF. This chain links TRBV9 with TRBJ2-5, with D possibly being TRBD1 (6 bases). With 1 base removed from V and 3 bases from J, the gap between germline ends came to 10 bases. This CDR3 comprises 14 residues. Germline assignment: CDR1 SGDLS and CDR2 YYNGEE. Variable domain in full (rest from reference TRBV9 and TRBJ2-5): DSGVTQTPKHLITATGQRVTLRCSPRSGDLSVYWYQQSLDQGLQFLIQYYNGEERAKGNILERFSAQQFPDLHSELNLSSLELGDSALYFCASSVLAGEETQYFGPGTRLLVL.

The chain carries TRBV7-6 and TRBJ2-1; tentatively, D is TRBD1 (6 bases). Trimming cost V 5 bases and J 7 bases, with 15 bases left between them. Germline V CDR1 and CDR2: SGHVS, FNYEAQ. This CDR3 comprises 14 residues. The CDR3 DNA reads TGTGCCAGCAGCCCCGCCGGGACATGGAATGAGCAGTTCTTC. Translating gives CASSPAGTWNEQFF.

This chain links TRBV30 with TRBJ2-2; 11 bases align to TRBD2. The CDR3 covers 17 residues. V lost 2 bases to trimming and J lost 5 bases; unmatched junction nucleotides: 10. Germline V CDR1 and CDR2: GTSNPN, SVGIG (reference sequence). The CDR3 DNA reads TGTGCCTGGAGTTCATTAGCGGGAGGGGTGGGGACCGGGGAGCTGTTTTTT. This translates into CAWSSLAGGVGTGELFF.

In nucleotides, the CDR3 is TGTGCCAGCAGCCAAGAGCTTTACGGCGGGGGACCTAGCACAGATACGCAGTATTTT. Translation gives CASSQELYGGGPSTDTQYF. V gene TRBV4-2 combines with J gene TRBJ2-3; 7 nucleotides line up with TRBD2. The CDR3 runs to 19 residues. The germline V gene encodes CDR1 LGHNA and CDR2 YNFKEQ. V lost 0 bases and J lost 0; bases outside the gene matches: 12.

J is TRBJ2-1 and V is TRBV27; 8 bases line up with TRBD2. V shed 6 bases, J shed 3 bases, and the junction held 7 bases outside the gene matches. The CDR3 extends over 15 amino acids. From germline, CDR1 is MNHEY and CDR2 SMNVEV (reference sequence). The CDR3 DNA reads TGTGCCAGCAGACTGGGACTAGAGTTCTACAATGAGCAGTTCTTC. It specifies CASRLGLEFYNEQFF.

Concerning this clone: The sample contains more than one DNA sequence encoding this CDR3. The V gene is TRBV19, the J gene TRBJ1-1, with D possibly matching TRBD1 (5 bases). Looked up from germline, CDR1 is LNHDA and CDR2 is SQIVND (reference sequence). The CDR3 is 13 residues long. V lost 1 base and J 2 bases, leaving 5 bases between the germline ends. The CDR3 loop reads CASSIGGNTEAFF. CDR3 bases: TGTGCCAGTAGTATAGGGGGCAACACTGAAGCTTTCTTT.